This T cell receptor beta chain originates from a study of shared clonotypes between healthy human individuals. Some clones are missing from TCRdb's copy, which holds only in-frame ones; the method was immunoSEQ multiplex PCR. The table records roughly 2.6 million clones, around 94% of them present only once. This CDR3 has 13 amino acids. Trimming pared 4 bases from V and 5 bases from J, leaving 14 bases between. Germline V gives CDR1 SQVTM, CDR2 ANQGSEA. The clonotype comes from a man between 18 and 35 years old in good health. The V gene is TRBV29-1, the J gene TRBJ2-5; D call uncertain. The sequenced sample consisted of naive CD4+ T cells sorted from blood. Subset given: CD45RA+ positively selected. The CDR3 sequence is CSVVSSPGETQYF. CDR3 coding DNA: TGCAGCGTTGTATCTTCCCCTGGGGAGACCCAGTACTTC. The whole variable domain, filled in from reference TRBV29-1 and TRBJ2-5, reads SAVISQKPSRDICQRGTSLTIQCQVDSQVTMMFWYRQQPGQSLTLIATANQGSEATYESGFVIDKFPISRPNLTFSTLTVSNMSPEDSSIYLCSVVSSPGETQYFGPGTRLLVL.